The clone carrying this T cell receptor (beta chain) showed up just once. This entry is derived from a study of blood T cell repertoires in COVID-19. Across the whole study: The United States, Italy and Spain supplied acute and convalescent COVID-19 samples. Nucleic acid was either cDNA or gDNA, and it came from T cells, B-cell-depleted T cells, or PBMCs.

Original methodology: Reference gene primer amplification in the assay estimated nucleated cell counts. The protocol was immunoSEQ multiplex PCR, while the TCRdb copy is restricted to in-frame clones and leaves out a portion. That table supplies the V and J calls and clone size; D and trimming were determined from the DNA. The repertoire holds around 90,000 clones, with 92% as singletons. The sample comprised peripheral blood. This sequence originates from a woman aged 55-69 years with active COVID-19.

The CDR3: CASSPRGLNTEAFF. DNA for the CDR3: TGTGCCAGCAGCCCCAGGGGGTTAAACACTGAAGCTTTCTTT. This chain uses TRBV5-8 with TRBJ1-1; 7 nucleotides align to TRBD1. The CDR3 contains 14 residues. The V gene's germline CDR1 is SGHTS and CDR2 YDEGEE. Germline trimming cut 4 bases from V and 2 bases from J; bases unmatched to any gene: 5.